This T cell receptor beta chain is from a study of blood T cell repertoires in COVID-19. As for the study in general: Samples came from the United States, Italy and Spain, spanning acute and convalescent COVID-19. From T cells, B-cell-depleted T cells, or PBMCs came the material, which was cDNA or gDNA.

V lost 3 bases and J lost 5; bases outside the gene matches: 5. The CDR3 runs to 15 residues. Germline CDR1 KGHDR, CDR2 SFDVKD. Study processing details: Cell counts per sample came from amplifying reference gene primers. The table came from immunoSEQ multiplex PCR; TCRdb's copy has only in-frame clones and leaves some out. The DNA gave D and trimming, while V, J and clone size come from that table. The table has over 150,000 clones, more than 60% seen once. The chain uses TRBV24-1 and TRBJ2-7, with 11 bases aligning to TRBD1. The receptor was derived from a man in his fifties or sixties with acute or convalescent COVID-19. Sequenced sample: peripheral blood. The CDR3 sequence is CATSDTGQGDDEQYF. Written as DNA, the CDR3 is TGTGCCACCAGTGATACGGGACAGGGGGACGACGAGCAGTACTTC.